These 14 T cell receptor beta chains were sequenced from one sample in a study of blood T cells in healthy people across ages. Sample-barcoded 5' priming and a J-beta primer mix drove a second PCR of about 6 to 12 cycles. TCRdb re-called the 5' RACE reads with MiXCR, one entry per CDR3 protein. The sample consists of some 1.5 million distinct CDR3 sequences, approximately 30% of them appearing once. Input material: blood. These receptors were obtained from a woman aged 30 to 39 in good health.

This chain connects TRBV3-1 to TRBJ1-3; D unresolved. V lost 3 bases, J lost 0 bases, and 6 bases lay in between. The CDR3 runs to 14 residues. Germline V CDR1 and CDR2: LGHDT, YNNKEL (reference sequence). CDR3 in amino acids: CASSHRRSGNTIYF. For the CDR3, the DNA is TGTGCCAGCAGCCACCGACGCTCTGGAAACACCATATATTTT. The full variable domain, rest sourced from reference TRBV3-1 and TRBJ1-3, is DTAVSQTPKYLVTQMGNDKSIKCEQNLGHDTMYWYKQDSKKFLKIMFSYNNKELIINETVPNRFSPKSPDKAHLNLHINSLELGDSAVYFCASSHRRSGNTIYFGEGSWLTVV.

The V gene is TRBV7-2, the J gene TRBJ2-2; perhaps D is TRBD1 or TRBD2 (5 bases each). CDR1 and CDR2 from the germline V gene are SGHTA and FQGNSA. The CDR3 runs to 17 residues. V was clipped by 5 bases and J by 6 bases, with 22 bases between them. CDR3 sequence: CASSPVWGTAIPGELFF. CDR3 in DNA: TGTGCCAGCAGCCCCGTTTGGGGGACCGCTATCCCCGGGGAGCTGTTTTTT.

This clonotype has just a few counts. V gene TRBV5-1 combines with J gene TRBJ2-5; 7 bases match TRBD2. CDR1 and CDR2 from the germline V gene are SGHRS and YFSETQ. This CDR3 contains 12 residues. After removal of 0 bases from V and 9 bases from J, the junction contained 2 bases not matched to a gene. The DNA for the CDR3 is TGCGCCAGCAGCTTGGAGGGAGGGGCCCAGTACTTC. The encoded protein is CASSLEGGAQYF.

This clonotype was counted between two and nine times. The chain has TRBV10-3 and TRBJ1-1; a possible D gene is TRBD1 (6 bases). Deletions cut 9 bases from V and 4 bases from J, with 15 bases between. Germline loops: CDR1 ENHRY, CDR2 SYGVKD. The CDR3 has 13 amino acids. This CDR3 reads CAMRGAQGTEAFF. The CDR3 DNA reads as TGTGCCATGAGGGGGGCGCAAGGCACTGAAGCTTTCTTT.

This clonotype was found many times. The CDR3 sequence is CASSPGWTGSGANVLTF. The CDR3 region has the DNA TGTGCCAGCAGCCCCGGTTGGACAGGCTCTGGGGCCAACGTCCTGACTTTC. The chain uses TRBV7-9 and TRBJ2-6, with TRBD1 identical over 7 bases. Germline CDR1 is SEHNR and CDR2 is FQNEAQ (reference sequence). V gave up 5 bases and J gave up 0 bases; unmatched junction bases: 7. The CDR3 length is 17 residues.

This clonotype was found a few times. The gene calls are TRBV7-3 and TRBJ2-3; 10 positions match TRBD2. CDR3 length: 15 residues. Looked up from germline, CDR1 is SGHTA and CDR2 is FQGTGA. V trimming: 3 bases; J trimming: 3 bases; junction bases outside the gene matches: 3. The chain's CDR3 is CASSFLAGATDTQYF. The CDR3 DNA is TGTGCCAGCAGCTTCCTAGCGGGAGCTACAGATACGCAGTATTTT.

The chain uses TRBV4-1 and TRBJ1-1; D not resolved. The CDR3 is 14 amino acids. V was clipped by 1 base and J by 2 bases, with 8 bases between them. Germline V gene lookup returns CDR1 MGHRA and CDR2 YSYEKL. This CDR3 is CASSQAQLNTEAFF. The CDR3 DNA is TGCGCCAGCAGCCAAGCACAGTTAAACACTGAAGCTTTCTTT.

Concerning this clonotype: A single base separates this from a much larger clone, so it may be a read error. J is TRBJ2-1 and V is TRBV20-1; D may be TRBD2 (5 bases). V was pared by 4 bases and J by 10 bases, with 14 bases between. Germline CDR1 DFQATT, CDR2 SNEGSKA (reference sequence). CDR3 length: 12 amino acids. The CDR3 DNA is TGCAGTGCTATAGCTAGCTGGAGGGAGCAGTTCTTC. This sequence encodes CSAIASWREQFF.

This clonotype was observed a handful of times. This rearrangement joins TRBV12-3 or TRBV12-4 to TRBJ2-7; 9 nucleotides align to TRBD2. The CDR3 is made up of 16 amino acids. The trim removed 6 bases at V and 5 bases at J, leaving 14 bases unmatched. The CDR3: CASSRWGGGALDEQYF. The CDR3 DNA follows: TGTGCCAGCAGCCGATGGGGCGGGGGGGCCTTAGACGAGCAGTACTTC.

This clonotype has at least ten counts. This chain links TRBV6-5 with TRBJ2-7; D remains ambiguous. The CDR3 length is 14 residues. Germline-derived CDR1 and CDR2 are MNHEY and SVGAGI. With 3 bases removed from V and 3 bases from J, the gap between germline ends came to 12 bases. The CDR3 nucleotides are TGTGCCAGCAGTTATCTGTCGGAATTCTACGAGCAGTACTTC. Amino acids: CASSYLSEFYEQYF.

This clonotype occurred a few times. V and J are TRBV7-9 and TRBJ2-7; 9 positions match TRBD2. The CDR3 covers 15 residues. Trimming removed 5 bases from V and 3 bases from J; junction bases left unmatched: 8. The V gene's germline CDR1 is SEHNR and CDR2 FQNEAQ (reference sequence). The CDR3 region is CASSPREGRVYEQYF. The CDR3 DNA is TGTGCCAGCAGCCCGCGGGAGGGGCGGGTCTACGAGCAGTACTTC.

This chain uses TRBV21-1 with TRBJ2-3; the DNA was not compared with TRBD1, the D call given in the table. TRBV21-1 is a pseudogene segment. This CDR3 spans 15 amino acids. The CDR3 nucleotides read TGTGCCAGCGAGGGCAGGGGAATGGGCACAGATACGCAGTATTTT. This encodes CASEGRGMGTDTQYF.

This clonotype was seen a few times. The chain carries TRBV5-5 and TRBJ2-7, with 7 positions matching TRBD2. The trim removed 0 bases at V and 2 bases at J, leaving 23 bases unmatched. The CDR3 has 21 amino acids. Per germline, CDR1 SGHKS and CDR2 YYEKEE (reference sequence). The chain's CDR3 is CASSLGRTSEKMGGVTYEQYF. The CDR3, as DNA: TGTGCCAGCAGCTTGGGCCGAACTAGCGAGAAAATGGGAGGGGTGACCTACGAGCAGTACTTC.

About this clonotype itself: A junction end diverges from the germline sequence, so it may reflect a read error. The chain carries TRBV29-1 and TRBJ2-3; TRBD1 agrees at 7 bases. This CDR3 comprises 15 residues. Germline CDR1 reads SQVTM; CDR2 reads ANQGSEA. The chain's CDR3 is CGVTMTGRLTDTQYF. CDR3 DNA: TGCGGCGTTACGATGACAGGGCGTCTCACAGATACGCAGTATTTT.